These T cell receptor beta chains were read from a single sample in a study of graft-versus-host responses after intestinal transplantation. Their specific antigens are unknown. Using immunoSEQ multiplex PCR, the repertoire was profiled, and TCRdb retains in-frame clones only, with some absent. The sample has 110,000 to 150,000 clones, about nine tenths seen once. Sequencing was performed on unstimulated CD4+ T cells sorted from spleen or lymph node cells, taken before intestinal transplant. The receptors were sampled from a human donor who received an intestinal transplant. CDR3s include the opening cysteine and the closing phenylalanine or tryptophan. D genes are given only for firm matches. A clone size is listed for some rows: how often the clone was seen (once, few, many), or a class if it is expanded.

>TRBJ2-2|NA|TRBV4-3|TRBD2
TGCGCCAGCAGCCAAGTGGGTCTAGCGGGAGACACCGGGGAGCTGTTTTTT
CASSQVGLAGDTGELFF
>TRBJ2-7|NA|TRBV5-1|NA
TGCGCCAGCAGTTCCGGGACGCCCTACGAGCAGTACTTC
CASSSGTPYEQYF
>TRBJ2-1|NA|TRBV5-1|TRBD2
TGCGCCAGCAGCTTGTTGGGACTAGCGGGAGGGTCTTCCTACAATGAGCAGTTCTTC
CASSLLGLAGGSSYNEQFF
>TRBJ2-5|few|TRBV6-1|NA
TGTGCCAGCAGCGGACGGTGGGGCGGGGAGACCCAGTACTTC
CASSGRWGGETQYF
>TRBJ2-3|NA|TRBV19|TRBD2
TGTGCCAGTAGTCTCTCCGGGGCTAGCGGAGGCACAGATACGCAGTATTTT
CASSLSGASGGTDTQYF
>TRBJ2-3|NA|TRBV27|NA
TGTGCCAGCAGTTACTACAGGGACGGTGGCACAGATACGCAGTATTTT
CASSYYRDGGTDTQYF
>TRBJ1-5|NA|TRBV2|TRBD1
TGTGCCAGCACTCGGGACAGGGTGAATCAGCCCCAGCATTTT
CASTRDRVNQPQHF
>TRBJ1-2|NA|TRBV13|NA
TGTGCCAGCAGCTCTAGACAGGCGAGGGGCTACACCTTC
CASSSRQARGYTF
>TRBJ1-1|NA|TRBV6-5|NA
TGTGCCAGCAGTCGAAACCAGGGGACCACTGAAGCTTTCTTT
CASSRNQGTTEAFF
>TRBJ1-2|NA|TRBV5-1|NA
TGCGCCAGCAGCTTGGGGGCAGGTAACAATGGCTACACCTTC
CASSLGAGNNGYTF
>TRBJ2-7|NA|TRBV5-6|TRBD2
TGTGCCAGCAGCCTCAGGACTAGTGGGTATATATACGAGCAGTACTTC
CASSLRTSGYIYEQYF
>TRBJ2-7|NA|TRBV10-3|TRBD2
TGTGCCATCAGCCCAACTAGCGCCTTCTACGAGCAGTACTTC
CAISPTSAFYEQYF
>TRBJ1-1|NA|TRBV9|TRBD1
TGTGCCAGCAGTCTAAGTTCCGGGACAGAAAAAATGAACACTGAGGCTTTCTTT
CASSLSSGTEKMNTEAFF
>TRBJ2-7|NA|TRBV5-1|TRBD1
TGCGCCAGCAGCAAGGGACAGATTGGGGTCTACGAGCAGTACTTC
CASSKGQIGVYEQYF
>TRBJ1-5|NA|TRBV5-6|NA
TGTGCCAGCAGCAAAGGACGGGTCCTTAGCAATCAGCCCCAGCATTTT
CASSKGRVLSNQPQHF
>TRBJ2-1|NA|TRBV13|TRBD2
TGTGCCAGCAGCTCGGGACTAGGAGGCGTAGGGAATGAGCAGTTCTTC
CASSSGLGGVGNEQFF
>TRBJ2-5|NA|TRBV5-1|NA
TGCGCCAGCAGCCAGGACTTGCAAGAGACCCAGTACTTC
CASSQDLQETQYF
>TRBJ1-1|NA|TRBV28|TRBD1
TGTGCCAGCAGTTTACGGGACAGGGGTAGGACTGAAGCTTTCTTT
CASSLRDRGRTEAFF
>TRBJ1-5|NA|TRBV7-8|NA
TGTGCCAGCAGCTTAGAGGAGCAGCCCCAGCATTTT
CASSLEEQPQHF
>TRBJ2-1|NA|TRBV15|TRBD1
TGTGCCACCAGCAGAGACGGGACAGCCTTTATAAATGAGCAGTTCTTC
CATSRDGTAFINEQFF
>TRBJ2-5|NA|TRBV9|TRBD2
TGTGCCAGCAGCGTAGATGGGACTAGCGGGAGCGAGACCCAGTACTTC
CASSVDGTSGSETQYF
>TRBJ2-7|NA|TRBV28|TRBD1
TGTGCCAGCACCCCGACAGGGACCTCCAGGCAGTACTTC
CASTPTGTSRQYF
>TRBJ1-2|NA|TRBV12-5|TRBD1
TGTGCTAGTGGACCGGAGACAGGGAACTATGGCTACACCTTC
CASGPETGNYGYTF
>TRBJ2-1|NA|TRBV18|NA
TGTGCCAGCTCACCAGAACAACGAAACTACAATGAGCAGTTCTTC
CASSPEQRNYNEQFF
>TRBJ1-2|NA|TRBV14|TRBD1
TGTGCCAGCAGCCCTATCTTCGGGACAGGGTTTGGAAGCTATGGCTACACCTTC
CASSPIFGTGFGSYGYTF
>TRBJ2-4|once|TRBV28|NA
TGTGCCAGCAGCCTTATTGTATCGGGGGTTGAAAACATTCAGTACTTC
CASSLIVSGVENIQYF
>TRBJ2-3|NA|TRBV30|TRBD2
TGTGCCTGGAGGGGGGGACTAGCGGGGACAGATACGCAGTATTTT
CAWRGGLAGTDTQYF
>TRBJ2-7|few|TRBV7-2|TRBD1
TGTGCCAGCAATCCTCAGGGGGCATCAAACGAGCAGTACTTC
CASNPQGASNEQYF
>TRBJ2-5|NA|TRBV6-5|TRBD1
TGTGCCAGCAGTCCCCTTGGACAGGGGCAAGAGACCCAGTACTTC
CASSPLGQGQETQYF
>TRBJ2-3|NA|TRBV30|NA
TGTGCCTGGAGTGTACCTGCTGTTACGCAGTATTTT
CAWSVPAVTQYF
>TRBJ2-7|NA|TRBV11-2|TRBD2
TGTGCCAGCAGCACCCGGTTAGCGGGAGTGAGATACGAGCAGTACTTC
CASSTRLAGVRYEQYF
>TRBJ1-2|NA|TRBV19|NA
TGTGCCAGTAGGACTCAGGGGACTGGGGGCTACACCTTC
CASRTQGTGGYTF
>TRBJ2-3|NA|TRBV9|TRBD2
TGTGCCAGCAGTTCAGCCGGGGGAGGGAGCACAGATACGCAGTATTTT
CASSSAGGGSTDTQYF
>TRBJ1-4|NA|TRBV28|NA
TGTGCCAGCAGCAAAAGCCACAGAATTAATGAAAAACTGTTTTTT
CASSKSHRINEKLFF
>TRBJ2-1|NA|TRBV18|TRBD1
TGTGCCAGCTCAACCAGACAGGGAATGGGCTACAATGAGCAGTTCTTC
CASSTRQGMGYNEQFF
>TRBJ1-1|NA|TRBV5-1|NA
TGCGCCAGCAGGGACAGTAACACTGAAGCTTTCTTT
CASRDSNTEAFF
>TRBJ2-1|once|TRBV21-1|NA
TGTGCCAGCAGTTATTCCTCCTATCAGGGAATTAACCTCAGCTCCTACAATGAGCAGTTCTTC
CASSYSSYQGINLSSYNEQFF
>TRBJ2-2|NA|TRBV9|NA
TGTGCCAGCAGCGTAGAACTACTATTGAACACCGGGGAGCTGTTTTTT
CASSVELLLNTGELFF
>TRBJ2-7|NA|TRBV7-2|NA
TGTGCCAGCAGCTTAGTTTCTGGGGGCGCTGGGGGCGAGCAGTACTTC
CASSLVSGGAGGEQYF
>TRBJ1-2|NA|TRBV18|TRBD1
TGTGCCAGCTCACCCCCCGGGACAGGGGTGAACTATGGCTACACCTTC
CASSPPGTGVNYGYTF
>TRBJ1-1|NA|TRBV14|NA
TGTGCCAGCAGCCGCGACAGTGACACTGAAGCTTTCTTT
CASSRDSDTEAFF
>TRBJ2-1|NA|TRBV5-1|TRBD2
TGCGCCAGCAGCTCCAGACTAGCGGGAGGGCCTCGGAATGAGCAGTTCTTC
CASSSRLAGGPRNEQFF
>TRBJ2-3|NA|TRBV10-2|TRBD1
TGCGCCAGCAGTGCGGGACAGCTCACAGATACGCAGTATTTT
CASSAGQLTDTQYF
>TRBJ1-1|NA|TRBV5-5|NA
TGTGCCAGCAACTTGAACACTGAAGCTTTCTTT
CASNLNTEAFF
>TRBJ1-2|NA|TRBV9|NA
TGTGCCAGCAGCGCTACTCGACGAAGCTATGGCTACACCTTC
CASSATRRSYGYTF
>TRBJ1-2|few|TRBV6-5|NA
TGTGCCAGCAGCCCGGCCGCTACTAACTATGGCTACACCTTC
CASSPAATNYGYTF
>TRBJ1-1|NA|TRBV7-2|NA
TGTGCCAGCAGCTTAGGCTTGGGCAGGGCTTTGAACACTGAAGCTTTCTTT
CASSLGLGRALNTEAFF
>TRBJ2-7|NA|TRBV9|TRBD2
TGTGCCAGCAGCGTAGACGGGACTAGGCCTTACGAGCAGTACTTC
CASSVDGTRPYEQYF
>TRBJ1-3|NA|TRBV9|NA
TGTGCCAGCAGCGCAGGTCAGGGGATCTCTGGAAACACCATATATTTT
CASSAGQGISGNTIYF
>TRBJ1-1|NA|TRBV7-2|TRBD1
TGTGCCAGCAGCCGGACAGGAGTGAACACTGAAGCTTTCTTT
CASSRTGVNTEAFF
>TRBJ2-2|few|TRBV27|TRBD2
TGTGCCAGCAGTTTACTAGCGGGAGGGAGAGGCGGGGAGCTGTTTTTT
CASSLLAGGRGGELFF
>TRBJ2-7|NA|TRBV6-5|TRBD2
TGTGCCAGCAGAGTAGCGGGGGACTCCTACGAGCAGTACTTC
CASRVAGDSYEQYF
>TRBJ2-3|NA|TRBV7-3|TRBD2
TGTGCCAGCAGCTTAAGTGGGACTAGCGGGAGGCAAACGCAGTATTTT
CASSLSGTSGRQTQYF